This TCR beta chain stems from a study of OX40 agonist ivuxolimab in advanced cancers. Findings and limits, study-wide: CD8+ T cells showed, on average, more clonal expansion than CD4+ cells.

About this clone: Antigen: not known.

This CDR3 is built from 12 residues. The germline V gene encodes CDR1 MNHEY and CDR2 SVGAGI. Trimming pared 6 bases from V and 4 bases from J, leaving 10 bases between. Libraries were prepared by immunoSEQ multiplex PCR; TCRdb keeps only in-frame clonotypes and omits some of them. The data show fewer than 100,000 clones, with 70% to 85% seen just once and 1.4% to 1.5% held by the top ten. The receptor was derived from an adult with an advanced solid tumor such as melanoma, head and neck, liver or kidney cancer. The genes are TRBV6-5 and TRBJ2-7, with no clear D. The sequences come from CD4+ or CD8+ T cells sorted from blood, collected in a trial of the OX40 agonist ivuxolimab. The CDR3, as DNA: TGTGCCAGCAGCCCCCGAGGTTACGAGCAGTACTTC. It encodes CASSPRGYEQYF.